This TCR beta chain was captured in a study of blood T cell repertoires in COVID-19 (dated by TCRdb to the early 2020s). General notes on the study: Samples from collaborators originated in the United States, Italy and Spain and spanned both the acute and convalescent phases of COVID-19. The prospective study material was composed of cDNA or gDNA derived from T cells, B-cell-depleted T cells, or PBMCs. Deeply sampled blood TCRbeta repertoires from subjects exposed to, actively infected with, or recovered from COVID-19 were included in the dataset. Samples were obtained from the ongoing ImmuneRACE study (first 160 participants) and from over a thousand subjects provided by 6 global collaborators. Where available, HLA class I and class II types were taken from metadata supplied by the sample provider and were not determined by assay-based typing. The repertoires were released in a freely available public database meant as a resource for research on the immune response to SARS-CoV-2. The sample metadata nearly always contained a de-identified subject ID, COVID-19 status, age in years and sex. General conclusions and limits of the study: How much clinical and demographic metadata was included differed by source and by participant, and the metadata was provided uncurated.

The CDR3 has 16 amino acids, counting the end cysteine and phenylalanine. CDR3 DNA only is kept here, 48 bases in frame from base 1. CDR1 and CDR2 were assigned from the germline V gene as SGHRS and YFSETQ. V loses 4 bases, J loses 4 bases, and the germline ends lie 17 bases apart. With regard to this clone: No cognate antigen has been identified for it. Per-base qualities were not stored, and no clone one base away is much larger.

Enrolling through a virtual design, the prospective study's participants ranged in age from roughly 18 to 95 years and lived across some 23 United States geographic areas. To assign participants to cohorts, the prospective study relied on clinical history that participants themselves reported in a screening survey and a study questionnaire. Mobile phlebotomists in the prospective study collected whole blood, serum and a nasopharyngeal or oropharyngeal swab from every participant. Over a roughly two-month period, participants in the prospective study had the option of providing additional blood draws and questionnaires. Before DNA extraction, prospective study blood samples were shipped either frozen or at room temperature. TCRbeta CDR3 regions were amplified from genomic DNA by means of the immunoSEQ Assay, a bias-controlled multiplex PCR. Under the source paper's analysis protocol: The number of nucleated cells in each sample was estimated by amplification of reference gene primers within the assay. To quantify the absolute abundance of each unique TCRbeta CDR3 rearrangement, sequence reads were collapsed and filtered. For each sample, productive Simpson clonality was calculated by taking the square root of Simpson's diversity index across productive rearrangements. TCRdb provides this immuneACCESS table in a form limited to in-frame rearrangements. Some clones are lacking; in checked studies, under half of them reflect an unresolved V gene, and why the rest are absent is not known. The DNA gave D and trimming, while V, J and clone size come from that table. For this sample the table gives around 420,000 clones, of which roughly 87% were detected only once. Roughly 2% of the sample is held by the ten biggest clonotypes.

The sequence was obtained from a woman between 35 and 50 years old with acute COVID-19. The V and J segments used are TRBV5-1 and TRBJ2-2, with a tentative D gene TRBD2 over 6 matching bases. Sequences were obtained from PBMCs or T cells enriched from blood (not recorded which). The nucleotides are TGCGCCAGCAGCGCCCCGGGACTTGACCCCACCGGGGAGCTGTTTTTT. Its amino acids are CASSAPGLDPTGELFF.